This T cell receptor beta chain was documented in a study of shared clonotypes between healthy human individuals. Overall study findings and caveats: Naive subsets, compared against memory subsets, generally had larger estimated richness values.

Regarding this clone: The antigen is unknown.

Using immunoSEQ multiplex PCR, the repertoire was profiled, and TCRdb retains in-frame clones only, with some absent. The sample lists roughly 530,000 clones; 90% to 96% were seen once. The TCR sequence derives from a woman aged 25 to 39 in good health. The sequencing sample was made of naive CD4+ T cells sorted from blood. Subset denoted: CD45RA+ positively selected.

Here the CDR3 reads CASSLLRGVGETQYF. DNA for the CDR3: TGTGCCAGCAGCTTACTGCGGGGAGTTGGGGAGACCCAGTACTTC. The rearrangement uses TRBV11-2 and TRBJ2-5; tentative D call: TRBD2 (6 bases). The CDR3 is made up of 15 amino acids. Looked up from germline, CDR1 is SGHAT and CDR2 is FQNNGV. V lost 2 bases and J lost 5, with 15 bases in between.